The clone carrying this T cell receptor beta chain came up many times. These data belong to a study of regulatory T cells in long-lasting Graves disease. Trimming took 8 bases from V and 0 from J, leaving 17 bases between them. The V gene's germline CDR1 is SQVTM and CDR2 ANQGSEA. CDR3 length: 15 amino acids. The time point: newly diagnosed GD, antithyroid drugs for less than 3 months. Isolated PBMC RNA provided the starting material for the TCR library. Arm-PCR of CDR3 regions and iRepertoire HTBI primers were used to build TCR beta libraries. How the authors handled the data: Gene usage covered approximately 65 TRBV and more than twelve TRBJ segments. TCRdb itself ran the multiplex PCR reads through MiXCR, one entry per CDR3 protein. The V and J calls were determined by TCRdb, not by the authors. The sample has some 370,000 distinct CDR3 sequences; approximately 10% are singletons. These data are also associated with another study on T cells in Graves' hyperthyroidism and ophthalmopathy. In that study: During a first-round RT-PCR of the TCR CDR3, the HTBI primer set was used. Most clonotypes expanded in thyroid above 0.001 were likewise present in blood. With a median lead of approximately 6.4 months before onset, the model predicted ophthalmopathy.

The chain employs TRBV29-1 and TRBJ2-1, with a possible D match to TRBD1 (5 bases). This receptor was taken from a woman under 30 with Graves disease. This specimen was peripheral blood mononuclear cells (PBMCs), taken at new diagnosis, from a patient treated with antithyroid drugs. The CDR3 spells CSTDSFSSSYNEQFF. CDR3 DNA: TGCAGCACCGACAGTTTTTCTAGCTCCTACAATGAGCAGTTCTTC.